These T cell receptor beta chains were read from a single sample in a study of OX40 agonist ivuxolimab in advanced cancers. Method: immunoSEQ multiplex PCR; TCRdb's copy keeps in-frame clones and lacks some. Altogether around 150,000 clones are present, roughly 91% being singletons, with the ten largest covering roughly 0.94%. Sample: CD4+ or CD8+ T cells sorted from blood, taken in a trial of the OX40 agonist ivuxolimab. The receptor source for this set is an adult with an advanced solid tumor such as melanoma, head and neck, liver or kidney cancer. Both conserved end residues are part of each CDR3. A D gene is named only where the DNA matches it firmly. The size field is filled for only some rows; it gives once, few, many or a size class.

cdr3_nt cdr3_aa cdr3_length d_call v_call clone_size j_call
TGTGCCAGTAGAGGGACAGGACAAACCTCCTACGAGCAGTACTTC CASRGTGQTSYEQYF 15 TRBD1 TRBV19 - TRBJ2-7
TGCGCCAGCAGCTTGCTAACAGGCGCCCCGGTTCAGCCCCAGCATTTT CASSLLTGAPVQPQHF 16 - TRBV5-1 - TRBJ1-5
TGTGCCAGCAGCTTGGACAGGGGCCGGGTTAATTCACCCCTCCACTTT CASSLDRGRVNSPLHF 16 TRBD1 TRBV5-6 - TRBJ1-6
TGTGCCAGCAGCTTAAGAGATCCGGGGAAGGGTGAGCAGTTCTTC CASSLRDPGKGEQFF 15 - TRBV7-3 - TRBJ2-1
TGTGCCAGCAGTTTACGGGACAGGGGGCTGAGAGGCTACACCTTC CASSLRDRGLRGYTF 15 TRBD1 TRBV28 - TRBJ1-2
TGTGCCAGTAGTTTCGGCCCGAACACCGGGGAGCTGTTTTTT CASSFGPNTGELFF 14 - TRBV19 - TRBJ2-2
TGCAGCGTTGCGGGACAGGGGGGGCTCGGCACTGAAGCTTTCTTT CSVAGQGGLGTEAFF 15 TRBD1 TRBV29-1 - TRBJ1-1
TGTGCCAGTCTTGTAGGGGGGGCCGATTACGAGCAGTACTTC CASLVGGADYEQYF 14 - TRBV7-2 - TRBJ2-7
TGTGCCAGCAGGAAAGCGGGGCGGGGGTATGGCTACACCTTC CASRKAGRGYGYTF 14 - TRBV6-5 once TRBJ1-2
TGTGCCAGCAGCGGGGGACAGAGCAACTATGGCTACACCTTC CASSGGQSNYGYTF 14 TRBD1 TRBV5-4 - TRBJ1-2
TGTGCCAGCAGCCTAAGCGGGGTCACAGATACGCAGTATTTT CASSLSGVTDTQYF 14 TRBD2 TRBV11-3 - TRBJ2-3
TGTGCCAGTAGTATCACCAGGGTCCAAGAGACCCAGTACTTC CASSITRVQETQYF 14 - TRBV19 - TRBJ2-5
TGTGCCAGTCTCTCCCGACAGGGTACGTGGGGCTACACCTTC CASLSRQGTWGYTF 14 TRBD1 TRBV19 few TRBJ1-2
TGTGCCAGCAGCCGGCGACTAGCGGGGTTCTACGAGCAGTACTTC CASSRRLAGFYEQYF 15 TRBD2 TRBV11-1 once TRBJ2-7
TGTGCCAGTAGTAAGGGAGACTACCAAGAGACCCAGTACTTC CASSKGDYQETQYF 14 - TRBV19 - TRBJ2-5
TGTGCCAGCATAAAGGCGGCAGGCGGTTCCTACGAGCAGTACTTC CASIKAAGGSYEQYF 15 - TRBV6-5 - TRBJ2-7
TGTGCCTGGAGTAGACAGGGCTACGAGCAGTACTTC CAWSRQGYEQYF 12 TRBD1 TRBV30 - TRBJ2-7
TGTGCCAGCACCCTGTCCTACAGGGGGAACACTGAAGCTTTCTTT CASTLSYRGNTEAFF 15 TRBD1 TRBV6-6 - TRBJ1-1
TGCGCCAGCAGCCCCGGACAGGTCGAGTTTGTTGAGACCCAGTACTTC CASSPGQVEFVETQYF 16 TRBD1 TRBV4-1 - TRBJ2-5
TGTGCCAGCAGCTTAGGCTTTTGGCAGGGAAGGCCCAATGAGCAGTTCTTC CASSLGFWQGRPNEQFF 17 - TRBV7-8 - TRBJ2-1
TGTGCCAGCAGCCCCTTCCGGGACAGGGGTTCTGAAGCTTTCTTT CASSPFRDRGSEAFF 15 TRBD1 TRBV27 - TRBJ1-1
TGTGCCATCAGTGAAGGACAGGGCCCTTACGAGCAGTACTTC CAISEGQGPYEQYF 14 TRBD1 TRBV6-1 - TRBJ2-7
TGCGCCAGCAGCTTGGCCGGGACGGCCAACACTGAAGCTTTCTTT CASSLAGTANTEAFF 15 - TRBV5-1 once TRBJ1-1
TGTGCCAGCAGCCTGCACCAACCGGGACAGGGGCCCACAGATACGCAGTATTTT CASSLHQPGQGPTDTQYF 18 TRBD1 TRBV7-2 once TRBJ2-3
TGTGCCAGCAGCCTCGGACAGGGAGAGTCACCCCTCCACTTT CASSLGQGESPLHF 14 TRBD1 TRBV5-5 few TRBJ1-6
TGTGCCAGCAGCTTAGCGAGACCGGCTACCTACGAGCAGTACTTC CASSLARPATYEQYF 15 - TRBV7-3 - TRBJ2-7
TGTGCCAGCAGTTTACATGTTAGAGGGTTGTGGGAGACCCAGTACTTC CASSLHVRGLWETQYF 16 - TRBV28 - TRBJ2-5
TGTGCCAGCAGTTGGGTAGCGGGACACTACAATGAGCAGTTCTTC CASSWVAGHYNEQFF 15 TRBD2 TRBV6-6 - TRBJ2-1
TGTGCCAGCAGCCCCGGGACTAATTGGGGAAATGAAAAACTGTTTTTT CASSPGTNWGNEKLFF 16 - TRBV7-2 - TRBJ1-4
TGTGCCAGCTCACCACCAGCGGGAGGGGCCCACGAGCAGTACTTC CASSPPAGGAHEQYF 15 TRBD2 TRBV18 - TRBJ2-7
TGTGCCAGCAGTGGGAACCGGGACAGGAGCTACGAGCAGTACTTC CASSGNRDRSYEQYF 15 TRBD1 TRBV25-1 once TRBJ2-7
TGTGCCAGCAGCCAGGGACAGGGGGGCTACGAGCAGTACTTC CASSQGQGGYEQYF 14 TRBD1 TRBV6-6 - TRBJ2-7
TGTGCCAGCAGCTTAGTCGGGTCAGGAGGAAACACCATATATTTT CASSLVGSGGNTIYF 15 - TRBV7-2 - TRBJ1-3
TGTGCCAGTACCTCGGGACTAGCGGTTTCCTACGAGCAGTACTTC CASTSGLAVSYEQYF 15 TRBD2 TRBV19 - TRBJ2-7
TGTGCCAGCTCACCTAGGACTAGCGGCGACTACAATGAGCAGTTCTTC CASSPRTSGDYNEQFF 16 TRBD2 TRBV18 - TRBJ2-1
TGTGCCAGCAGCGTAAGACCTGTGGGACTAGCGGACCTCGAGCAGTACTTC CASSVRPVGLADLEQYF 17 TRBD2 TRBV9 - TRBJ2-7
TGTGCCAGCATTTCGGAAGGGGGCACTGAAGCTTTCTTT CASISEGGTEAFF 13 - TRBV27 - TRBJ1-1
TGTGCCAGCAGCCGATGGACAGCGAACACTGAAGCTTTCTTT CASSRWTANTEAFF 14 - TRBV5-4 - TRBJ1-1
TGCGCCAGCCAGCAGCAGGGCGCAAACATTCAGTACTTC CASQQQGANIQYF 13 - TRBV4-1 once TRBJ2-4
TGTGCCAGCAGCCAAGTAGGGGGGAATCAGCCCCAGCATTTT CASSQVGGNQPQHF 14 - TRBV4-2 few TRBJ1-5
TGTGCCAGCAGTTACAACCCAGGATCGGGAGAGACCCAGTACTTC CASSYNPGSGETQYF 15 - TRBV6-5 - TRBJ2-5
TGTGCCAGCAGTAGGGGGGGGTCCTACGAGCAGTACTTC CASSRGGSYEQYF 13 - TRBV5-4 once TRBJ2-7
TGTGCCAGCAGCCAAACGTCGACAGACTATTCACCCCTCCACTTT CASSQTSTDYSPLHF 15 - TRBV9 - TRBJ1-6
TGTGCCAGCAGTTACGGCCGAGGGCGCGGGTATGGCTACACCTTC CASSYGRGRGYGYTF 15 - TRBV6-5 - TRBJ1-2
TGTGCCAGACCAAGTCTTTACTATGGCTACACCTTC CARPSLYYGYTF 12 - TRBV2 - TRBJ1-2
TGTGCCAGCAGCGTAGGGGCGACCGGGACAGGGGGTTACAATGAGCAGTTCTTC CASSVGATGTGGYNEQFF 18 TRBD1 TRBV9 - TRBJ2-1
TGTGCCAGCAGCTTGGGGTCTCAGCCCCAGCATTTT CASSLGSQPQHF 12 - TRBV5-6 once TRBJ1-5
TGCGCCAGCAGCCAAGATCGGGGCTTGAACACTGAAGCTTTCTTT CASSQDRGLNTEAFF 15 - TRBV4-3 - TRBJ1-1
TGTGCCAGCAGCCTCGTAAATGAGCAGTTCTTC CASSLVNEQFF 11 - TRBV7-9 - TRBJ2-1
TGTGCCAGTAGTATAGACCGAGGGGGTAGGACTAGCGGTCGCACAGATACGCAGTATTTT CASSIDRGGRTSGRTDTQYF 20 TRBD2 TRBV19 - TRBJ2-3
TGTGCCAGCAGTTTGAAGAGGGGAGGGAGAATGAGTTCCGTCTACGAGCAGTACTTC CASSLKRGGRMSSVYEQYF 19 TRBD2 TRBV27 few TRBJ2-7
TGTGCCAGCGTGGGACAGGGGGTGATATCCCTCTCCTACGAGCAGTACTTC CASVGQGVISLSYEQYF 17 TRBD1 TRBV7-9 - TRBJ2-7
TGTGCCAGCAGTTATAGCAGGGGGGCTTTTTTCTACGAGCAGTACTTC CASSYSRGAFFYEQYF 16 - TRBV6-6 - TRBJ2-7
TGTGCCAGCAGTTTCCCCCCAGGGGGTGTTGGGTTCTACGAGCAGTACTTC CASSFPPGGVGFYEQYF 17 TRBD1 TRBV27 - TRBJ2-7
TGTGCCAGCAGCCTTACCCGGGGCCGCCTAACGTCTAGCACAGATACGCAGTATTTT CASSLTRGRLTSSTDTQYF 19 - TRBV14 once TRBJ2-3
TGTGCCAGTAGTGGGCCGGTCCGGGGCACTGAAGCTTTCTTT CASSGPVRGTEAFF 14 - TRBV19 - TRBJ1-1
TGTGCCAGCAGCCAAGGGACTAGCGGGAGGGGAGCCGGGGAGCTGTTTTTT CASSQGTSGRGAGELFF 17 TRBD2 TRBV5-4 - TRBJ2-2
TGTGCCAGCTCACCCAGCGAATGGACAGATTTTTACTTC CASSPSEWTDFYF 13 - TRBV18 - TRBJ2-7
TGTGCCAGCAGCCCCCTGGCGGGGGGGATCTACAATGAGCAGTTCTTC CASSPLAGGIYNEQFF 16 TRBD2 TRBV9 - TRBJ2-1